These 20 T cell receptor beta chains originate from one sample sequenced in a study of T-cell reconstitution after alpha-beta-depleted transplantation in children. Preparation of the TCRbeta library used unique molecular identifiers. A single record per CDR3 protein comes from TCRdb applying MiXCR to the PCR reads. This table holds a few hundred thousand distinct CDR3 sequences, around 46% found once. The material sequenced was PBMCs, taken before TCRalphabeta/CD19-depleted stem cell transplant. The receptors were sampled from a girl aged 2-15 years with aplastic anemia, due to receive a stem cell transplant.

The V gene is TRBV2, the J gene TRBJ1-1, with a possible D match to TRBD1 (5 bases). Trimming pared 7 bases from V and 4 bases from J, leaving 16 bases between. Germline values: CDR1 SNHLY, CDR2 FYNNEI. This CDR3 is 14 amino acids long. The DNA for the CDR3 is TGTGCCAGCAAAGGGGCTGTCCCCACCACTGAAGCTTTCTTT. This translates into CASKGAVPTTEAFF.

In this sample, this clonotype turned up many times. CDR3 coding DNA: TGTGCCAGCAGTTTCCTTATGACTAGCGGGAGGGGATCCTACAATGAGCAGTTCTTC. Translating it yields CASSFLMTSGRGSYNEQFF. V usage is TRBV12-3 or TRBV12-4 and J usage is TRBJ2-1; 14 bases agree with TRBD2. V gave up 3 bases and J gave up 1 base; unmatched junction bases: 8. The CDR3 contains 19 residues.

Many counts were recorded for this clonotype. The chain recombines TRBV29-1 with TRBJ2-2; D gene ambiguous. Trimming pared 4 bases from V and 7 bases from J, leaving 7 bases between. Germline loops: CDR1 SQVTM, CDR2 ANQGSEA. This CDR3 has 11 amino acids. The CDR3 DNA reads as TGCAGCGTTGCCCTGGGCGGGGAGCTGTTTTTT. Encoded protein: CSVALGGELFF.

This clonotype was recorded many times. CDR3 loop: CASSPDREIHEQYF. Here the CDR3 DNA reads TGTGCCAGTAGTCCCGACAGGGAGATCCACGAGCAGTACTTC. The chain links TRBV19 to TRBJ2-7; TRBD1 matches 7 bases. Germline V gene data show CDR1 as LNHDA and CDR2 as SQIVND (reference sequence). This CDR3 has 14 amino acids. With V trimmed by 5 bases and J by 5 bases, 9 bases remained unmatched. Complete variable domain (other parts from reference TRBV19 and TRBJ2-7): DGGITQSPKYLFRKEGQNVTLSCEQNLNHDAMYWYRQDPGQGLRLIYYSQIVNDFQKGDIAEGYSVSREKKESFPLTVTSAQKNPTAFYLCASSPDREIHEQYFGPGTRLTVT.

The rearrangement links TRBV6-1 to TRBJ1-3, with 10 bases that match TRBD1. The CDR3 runs 16 residues. Germline CDR1 and CDR2: MNHNS and SASEGT. V lost 6 bases and J lost 4; bases outside the gene matches: 9. The CDR3 spells CASSLSGQGTGNTIYF. CDR3 DNA: TGTGCCAGCAGCCTATCGGGACAGGGGACCGGAAACACCATATATTTT.

The table lists this clonotype with a count of one. The chain links TRBV30 to TRBJ1-5; no reliable D call. Trimming stripped 2 bases from V and 0 bases from J, with 5 bases between. Germline V gives CDR1 GTSNPN, CDR2 SVGIG (reference sequence). CDR3 size: 13 residues. The CDR3 DNA reads as TGTGCCTGGAGTTTCGATAGCAATCAGCCCCAGCATTTT. Its translation is CAWSFDSNQPQHF. Combining the CDR3 with reference TRBV30 and TRBJ1-5 gives the whole variable domain SQTIHQWPATLVQPVGSPLSLECTVEGTSNPNLYWYRQAAGRGLQLLFYSVGIGQISSEVPQNLSASRPQDRQFILSSKKLLLSDSGFYLCAWSFDSNQPQHFGDGTRLSIL.

This clonotype has only a few counts. This chain uses TRBV20-1 with TRBJ2-7; D call uncertain. The CDR3 length is 14 residues. Germline lookup yields CDR1 DFQATT and CDR2 SNEGSKA (reference sequence). V was trimmed by 4 bases and J by 1 base, leaving 14 bases between them. The CDR3 DNA is TGCAGTGCTAACCCCTCTACAGTGTCCTACGAGCAGTACTTC. This encodes CSANPSTVSYEQYF.

V gene TRBV28 combines with J gene TRBJ1-2; no firm D call. The CDR3 consists of 10 residues. Trimming left V 8 bases short and J 3 bases short, with 4 bases between. The germline V gene encodes CDR1 MDHEN and CDR2 SYDVKM. The CDR3 DNA reads TGTGCCAGCGGTTACTATGGCTACACCTTC. Translation: CASGYYGYTF.

Only one count was recorded for this clonotype. The V and J genes are TRBV7-9 and TRBJ2-3; D is unresolved. V was cut by 6 bases and J by 2 bases, with 12 bases left in between. In germline, CDR1 is SEHNR, CDR2 FQNEAQ (reference sequence). The length of the CDR3 is 14 residues. The DNA of the CDR3 is TGTGCCAGCAGAGGACCTATGTACACAGATACGCAGTATTTT. Its translation is CASRGPMYTDTQYF.

This CDR3 reads CASRFPKGDTGELFF. The CDR3, as DNA: TGTGCCAGCAGATTCCCCAAGGGGGACACCGGGGAGCTGTTTTTT. V gene TRBV28 combines with J gene TRBJ2-2; possibly TRBD1 for D (6 bases). Trimming pared 6 bases from V and 3 bases from J, leaving 14 bases between. CDR1 is MDHEN, CDR2 SYDVKM, per germline. The CDR3 runs 15 residues.

The genes are TRBV20-1 and TRBJ1-1; 7 bases are a match to TRBD1. The CDR3 covers 14 residues. With V trimmed by 5 bases and J by 0 bases, 6 bases remained unmatched. Germline values: CDR1 DFQATT, CDR2 SNEGSKA (reference sequence). The CDR3 DNA reads TGCAGTGCTCAACCTCAGGGGGTGAACACTGAAGCTTTCTTT. Translation: CSAQPQGVNTEAFF.

The chain links TRBV6-1 to TRBJ2-1; D not certain. With 6 bases removed from V and 4 bases from J, the gap between germline ends came to 10 bases. CDR1 is MNHNS and CDR2 is SASEGT in the germline V gene. The length of the CDR3 is 13 residues. The CDR3 reads CASRRPEYNEQFF. The CDR3 region has the DNA TGTGCCAGCAGGAGACCGGAATACAATGAGCAGTTCTTC.

This clonotype was seen repeatedly, ten times or more. The chain recombines TRBV20-1 with TRBJ1-1; 7 positions agree with TRBD1. Trimming at V came to 6 bases and at J to 1 base, leaving 8 bases not matched to a gene. The CDR3 runs 14 residues. From germline, CDR1 is DFQATT and CDR2 SNEGSKA (reference sequence). The CDR3 DNA sequence: TGCAGTGCGTTACAGGGGAGGACGAACACTGAAGCTTTCTTT. Residues: CSALQGRTNTEAFF.

This clonotype was detected many times. This sequence joins TRBV6-1 and TRBJ2-7; D perhaps matches TRBD1 (5 bases). This CDR3 comprises 12 residues. Trimming removed 6 bases at V and 7 bases at J, with 13 bases between. Germline CDR1 reads MNHNS; CDR2 reads SASEGT. CDR3 coding DNA: TGTGCCAGCAGGGATGGGGCTGGGGAGCAGTACTTC. This translates into CASRDGAGEQYF.

The sample holds a few counts of this clonotype. The gene calls are TRBV20-1 and TRBJ2-5; D unresolved. From germline, CDR1 is DFQATT and CDR2 SNEGSKA (reference sequence). V dropped 0 bases and J dropped 5 bases, with 19 bases sitting between them. The CDR3 totals 16 residues. The DNA of the CDR3 is TGCAGTGCTAGAGAGGGGTCAGTACGCACCAAGGAGACCCAGTACTTC. Amino acids: CSAREGSVRTKETQYF.

V gene TRBV20-1 combines with J gene TRBJ2-1; possible D gene TRBD1, 5 bases. The CDR3 totals 14 residues. Germline values: CDR1 DFQATT, CDR2 SNEGSKA (reference sequence). The V and J ends lost 5 bases and 7 bases respectively, with 18 bases between them. The CDR3 spells CSAPMGQKFNEQFF. The DNA for the CDR3 is TGCAGTGCTCCGATGGGGCAGAAGTTTAATGAGCAGTTCTTC.

The chain recombines TRBV7-3 with TRBJ2-5; D perhaps matches TRBD2 (6 bases). This CDR3 has 14 residues. In germline, CDR1 is SGHTA, CDR2 FQGTGA. The ends were cut back, 2 bases at V and 3 bases at J, with 10 bases in the middle. The CDR3 loop reads CASSLGGTKETQYF. CDR3 nucleotides: TGTGCCAGCAGCTTAGGCGGGACCAAAGAGACCCAGTACTTC. Based on the CDR3 plus reference TRBV7-3 and TRBJ2-5, the full variable domain is GAGVSQTPSNKVTEKGKYVELRCDPISGHTALYWYRQSLGQGPEFLIYFQGTGAADDSGLPNDRFFAVRPEGSVSTLKIQRTERGDSAVYLCASSLGGTKETQYFGPGTRLLVL.

V gene TRBV27 combines with J gene TRBJ1-6; a weak D match, TRBD1 (5 bases). The V end was cut by 8 bases, the J end by 8 bases, with 19 bases between. CDR1 MNHEY and CDR2 SMNVEV come from the germline V gene (reference sequence). The CDR3 covers 15 residues. CDR3 bases: TGTGCCAGCTGCATTTCCGGGACTCGCCATTCACCCCTCCACTTT. This gives the protein CASCISGTRHSPLHF.

The chain has TRBV7-2 and TRBJ1-1; no clear D. The V gene's germline CDR1 is SGHTA and CDR2 FQGNSA. CDR3 length: 15 amino acids. Deletions cut 1 base from V and 8 bases from J, with 17 bases between. CDR3 DNA sequence: TGTGCCAGCAGCTTAGTAGTAGACCGAGGGCCGGAAGCTTTCTTT. It specifies CASSLVVDRGPEAFF.

This clonotype has ten or more counts. The V and J genes are TRBV7-2 and TRBJ2-7, with 7 bases lining up with TRBD2. The length of the CDR3 is 15 residues. Germline V gene sequence: CDR1 SGHTA, CDR2 FQGNSA. After removal of 5 bases from V and 0 bases from J, the junction contained 7 bases not matched to a gene. The CDR3 DNA follows: TGTGCCAGCAGCCCGACTAGCCAGAGCTCCTACGAGCAGTACTTC. Amino acid sequence: CASSPTSQSSYEQYF.